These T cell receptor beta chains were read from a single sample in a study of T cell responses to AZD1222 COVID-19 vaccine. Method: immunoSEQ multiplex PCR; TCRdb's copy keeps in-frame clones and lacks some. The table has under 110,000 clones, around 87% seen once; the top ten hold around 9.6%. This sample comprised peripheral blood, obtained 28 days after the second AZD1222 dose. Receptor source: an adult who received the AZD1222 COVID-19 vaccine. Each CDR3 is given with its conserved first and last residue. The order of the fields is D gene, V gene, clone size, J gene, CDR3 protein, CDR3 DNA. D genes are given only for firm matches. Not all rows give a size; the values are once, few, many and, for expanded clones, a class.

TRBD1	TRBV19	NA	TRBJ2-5	CATSTGPWETQYF	TGTGCCACTTCGACAGGGCCATGGGAGACCCAGTACTTC
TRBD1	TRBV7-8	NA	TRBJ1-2	CASSSTGGNYGYTF	TGTGCCAGCAGCTCGACAGGGGGCAACTATGGCTACACCTTC
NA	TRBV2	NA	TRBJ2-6	CASSERFRAGANVLTF	TGTGCCAGCAGTGAACGGTTCAGGGCTGGGGCCAACGTCCTGACTTTC
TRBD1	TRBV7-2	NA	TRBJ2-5	CASSLGTGLETQYF	TGTGCCAGCAGCTTAGGGACAGGATTGGAGACCCAGTACTTC
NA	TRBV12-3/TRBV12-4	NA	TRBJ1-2	CASTGGDGYTF	TGTGCCAGCACCGGGGGTGACGGCTACACCTTC
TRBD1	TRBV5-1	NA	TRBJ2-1	CASSLSGTVGYNEQFF	TGCGCCAGCAGCTTATCCGGGACAGTGGGGTACAATGAGCAGTTCTTC
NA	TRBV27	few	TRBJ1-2	CASTTGPNYGYTF	TGTGCCAGCACAACCGGGCCTAACTATGGCTACACCTTC
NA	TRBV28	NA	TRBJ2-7	CASSWSGTTAAYEQYF	TGTGCCAGCAGCTGGTCCGGGACAACGGCCGCCTACGAGCAGTACTTC
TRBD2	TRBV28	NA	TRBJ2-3	CASSPLAGVLGSTDTQYF	TGTGCCAGCAGTCCGTTAGCGGGAGTCTTAGGAAGCACAGATACGCAGTATTTT
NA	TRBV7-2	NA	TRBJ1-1	CASSLLYGAFF	TGTGCCAGCAGCTTACTTTATGGAGCTTTCTTT
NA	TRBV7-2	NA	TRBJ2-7	CASSENRISYEQYF	TGTGCCAGCAGCGAAAACAGAATCTCCTACGAGCAGTACTTC
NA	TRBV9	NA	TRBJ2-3	CASGREGGLTDTQYF	TGTGCCAGCGGCCGTGAAGGGGGGCTCACAGATACGCAGTATTTT
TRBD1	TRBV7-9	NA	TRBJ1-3	CAGRQGSSGNTIYF	TGTGCCGGGCGACAGGGTAGCTCTGGAAACACCATATATTTT
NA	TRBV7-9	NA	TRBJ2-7	CASSLDYHEQYF	TGTGCCAGCAGCTTAGATTACCACGAGCAGTACTTC
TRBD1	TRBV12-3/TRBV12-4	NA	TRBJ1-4	CASIGTGGKLFF	TGTGCCAGCATCGGGACAGGTGGAAAACTGTTTTTT
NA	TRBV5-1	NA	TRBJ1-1	CASSPGGERNTEAFF	TGCGCCAGCTCTCCCGGTGGGGAGCGAAATACTGAAGCTTTCTTT
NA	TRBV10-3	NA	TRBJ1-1	CAISSDGNTEAFF	TGTGCCATCAGCTCAGACGGGAACACTGAAGCTTTCTTT
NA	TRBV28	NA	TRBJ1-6	CASSPPQGNSPLHF	TGTGCCAGCAGTCCCCCGCAGGGTAATTCACCCCTCCACTTT
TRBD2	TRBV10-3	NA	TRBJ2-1	CAITEIAGGYNEQFF	TGTGCCATCACTGAGATAGCGGGAGGGTACAATGAGCAGTTCTTC
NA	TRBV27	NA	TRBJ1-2	CASSFAPRNYGYTF	TGTGCCAGCAGTTTCGCGCCGCGTAACTATGGCTACACCTTC
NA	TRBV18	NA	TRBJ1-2	CASSPRPGETNYGYTF	TGTGCCAGCTCACCCCGACCAGGAGAGACTAACTATGGCTACACCTTC
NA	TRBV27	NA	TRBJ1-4	CASSSGQKAYEKLFF	TGTGCCAGCAGTTCAGGACAGAAAGCTTATGAAAAACTGTTTTTT
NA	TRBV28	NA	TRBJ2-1	CASSLTTRSSDEQFF	TGTGCCAGCAGCCTGACGACCCGATCGAGCGATGAGCAGTTCTTC
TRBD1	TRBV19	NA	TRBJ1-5	CASQPGQGSQPQHF	TGTGCCAGCCAACCGGGACAGGGGAGTCAGCCCCAGCATTTT
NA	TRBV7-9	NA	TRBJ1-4	CASSFLRDGNEKLFF	TGTGCCAGCAGCTTCCTCCGGGACGGGAATGAAAAACTGTTTTTT
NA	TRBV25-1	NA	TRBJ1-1	CASSEYWNTEAFF	TGTGCCAGCAGTGAATACTGGAACACTGAAGCTTTCTTT
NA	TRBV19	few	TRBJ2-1	CASSPSSPDPIRSYNEQFF	TGTGCCAGTAGTCCCTCTAGCCCTGACCCGATACGCTCCTACAATGAGCAGTTCTTC
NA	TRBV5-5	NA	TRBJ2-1	CASSTSGTNYNEQFF	TGTGCCAGCAGCACTTCCGGGACAAACTACAATGAGCAGTTCTTC
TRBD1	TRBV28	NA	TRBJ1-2	CASSDRGYGYTF	TGTGCCAGCAGTGACAGGGGATATGGCTACACCTTC
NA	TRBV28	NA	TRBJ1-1	CASTFVFPRNTEAFF	TGTGCCAGCACCTTTGTTTTCCCCCGGAACACTGAAGCTTTCTTT
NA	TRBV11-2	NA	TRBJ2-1	CASRLGSYNEQFF	TGTGCCAGTAGGCTGGGCTCCTACAATGAGCAGTTCTTC
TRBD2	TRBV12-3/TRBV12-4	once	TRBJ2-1	CASSPGTSYEQFF	TGTGCCAGCAGCCCCGGGACTAGCTATGAGCAGTTCTTC
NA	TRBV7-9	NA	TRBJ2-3	CASSPLWGRTDTQYF	TGTGCCAGCAGCCCCTTATGGGGACGCACAGATACGCAGTATTTT
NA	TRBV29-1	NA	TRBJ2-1	CSAAGGRVYNEQFF	TGCAGCGCGGCCGGGGGGCGAGTCTACAATGAGCAGTTCTTC
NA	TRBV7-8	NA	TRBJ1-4	CASSLVGVTGSGEKLFF	TGTGCCAGCAGCTTAGTAGGGGTGACAGGATCCGGTGAAAAACTGTTTTTT
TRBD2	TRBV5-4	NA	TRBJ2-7	CASSSGLAGTYEQYF	TGTGCCAGCAGCTCGGGACTAGCGGGTACCTACGAGCAGTACTTC
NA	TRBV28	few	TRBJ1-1	CASTRSVPGGTEAFF	TGTGCCAGCACCCGAAGCGTGCCAGGTGGCACTGAAGCTTTCTTT
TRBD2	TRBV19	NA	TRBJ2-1	CASSYLAATPGYNEQFF	TGTGCCAGTAGCTACCTAGCGGCCACTCCCGGATACAATGAGCAGTTCTTC
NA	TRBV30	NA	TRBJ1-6	CASTQSSYNSPLHF	TGTGCCTCGACTCAGAGCTCCTATAATTCACCCCTCCACTTT
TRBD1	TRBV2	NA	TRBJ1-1	CASRLRQGAEAFF	TGTGCCAGCCGTTTACGACAGGGGGCTGAAGCTTTCTTT
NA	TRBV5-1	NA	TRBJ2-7	CASSLGQDSYEQYF	TGCGCCAGCAGCTTGGGACAGGACTCCTACGAGCAGTACTTC
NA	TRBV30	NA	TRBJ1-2	CAWSDLSTAARHYGYTF	TGTGCCTGGAGTGATCTATCGACGGCAGCCAGACACTATGGCTACACCTTC
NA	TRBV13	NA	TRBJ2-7	CASSLSYEQYF	TGTGCCAGCAGCCTAAGCTACGAGCAGTACTTC
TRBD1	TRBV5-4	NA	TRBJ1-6	CASSLEAGGTNSPLHF	TGTGCCAGCAGCTTGGAGGCAGGGGGCACGAATTCACCCCTCCACTTT
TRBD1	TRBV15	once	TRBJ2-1	CATSRPRDSTSYNEQFF	TGTGCCACCAGCAGACCCCGGGACAGCACATCCTACAATGAGCAGTTCTTC
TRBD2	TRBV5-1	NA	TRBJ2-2	CASSTRLAGGGELFF	TGCGCCAGCAGCACCCGACTAGCGGGAGGCGGGGAGCTGTTTTTT
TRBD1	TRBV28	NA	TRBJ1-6	CASSLGRDRETSPLHF	TGTGCCAGCAGTCTAGGACGGGACAGGGAGACTTCACCCCTCCACTTT
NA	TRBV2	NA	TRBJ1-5	CASSGAGLYVEPQHF	TGTGCCAGCAGTGGGGCAGGACTCTATGTAGAGCCCCAGCATTTT
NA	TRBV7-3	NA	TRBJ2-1	CASSPIPLASYNEQFF	TGTGCCAGCAGCCCCATCCCTCTAGCGTCCTACAATGAGCAGTTCTTC
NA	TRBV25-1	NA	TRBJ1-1	CASILATEAFF	TGTGCCAGCATTTTAGCCACTGAAGCTTTCTTT
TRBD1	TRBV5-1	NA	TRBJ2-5	CASSFGTVDTWGKTQYF	TGCGCCAGCAGCTTTGGGACAGTAGATACTTGGGGAAAGACCCAGTACTTC
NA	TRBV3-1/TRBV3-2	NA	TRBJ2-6	CASSQALGGANVLTF	TGTGCCAGCAGCCAAGCCCTTGGTGGGGCCAACGTCCTGACTTTC